This TCR beta chain was captured in a study of breast tumors, draining lymph nodes, adjacent tissues. Study-level findings and limits: Compared with lymph nodes, tumors were less diverse; compared with nontumor tissue, more. Findings are consistent with lymph node origin and intratumoral expansion of most tumor T cells.

As for this clonotype: Its specificity is unknown. At one end, the junction sequence differs from germline, possibly due to a read error.

In germline, CDR1 is SGHTA, CDR2 FQGNSA. The CDR3 has 17 residues. The lymph nodes were axillary draining lymph nodes from breast cancer patients. One entry per CDR3 protein, called by TCRdb with MiXCR from the multiplex PCR reads. In the table there are some 120,000 distinct CDR3 sequences, 15% to 20% of which are singletons. The chain is built from TRBV7-2 and TRBJ2-6; maybe TRBD1 (6 bases). The clonotype was recovered from a female donor with breast cancer. Some clones in this sample may be carry-over from other donors' samples. The specimen was axillary lymph node tissue. The CDR3 spells CASSFKPDSSGANVLTF. CDR3 nucleotides: TGTGCCAGCAGCTTCAAACCGGACAGTTCTGGGGCCAATGTCCTGACTTTC.